The T cell receptor (beta chain) under discussion was sequenced for a study of T-cell memory formation after mild COVID-19. Study-level results: Specificity for SARS-CoV-2 was not confirmed among the second-wave clones peaking on day 37.

Constant-segment primers served in 5'RACE that generated TCR alpha and TCR beta cDNA libraries bearing sample barcodes and UMIs. TCRdb ran MiXCR on the 5' RACE reads and lists one entry per CDR3 protein. The sample has hundreds of thousands of distinct CDR3 sequences; 17% are singletons. Germline CDR1 SGHAT, CDR2 FQNNGV. Trimming shortened V by 4 bases and J by 7 bases, and 15 bases separated the two germline ends. This CDR3 has 14 amino acids. This clonotype has just a few counts. Its antigen is as yet unknown. Input material: PBMCs or a T cell subset sorted from them (not recorded which). The sequence was collected from an adult woman who had mild COVID-19 (a few samples of this study predate the infection). Cell type and time point are not known. The chain links TRBV11-2 to TRBJ2-3, with D perhaps matching TRBD1 (6 bases). The CDR3 sequence is CASSSLTGWNTQYF. CDR3 bases: TGTGCCAGCAGCTCTTTAACAGGGTGGAATACGCAGTATTTT. The entire variable domain, with the rest obtained from reference TRBV11-2 and TRBJ2-3, is as follows: EAGVAQSPRYKIIEKRQSVAFWCNPISGHATLYWYQQILGQGPKLLIQFQNNGVVDDSQLPKDRFSAERLKGVDSTLKIQPAKLEDSAVYLCASSSLTGWNTQYFGPGTRLTVL.